This T cell receptor (beta chain) comes out of a study of blood T cell repertoires in COVID-19. Study information: The cDNA or gDNA used as material had been derived from T cells, B-cell-depleted T cells, or PBMCs.

Germline values: CDR1 SGDLS, CDR2 YYNGEE. V gave up 1 base and J gave up 4 bases, with 9 bases separating them. The CDR3 totals 14 residues. TCRdb's table, derived via immunoSEQ multiplex PCR, lists solely in-frame clones and lacks some. The sample records about 150,000 clones, around 81% being singletons. The sequenced sample consisted of peripheral blood. V usage is TRBV9 and J usage is TRBJ1-5; D remains unclear. The origin of this receptor is a woman aged 45-60 years with acute or convalescent COVID-19. CDR3 protein: CASSVSQANQPQHF. CDR3 sequence (DNA): TGTGCCAGCAGCGTATCCCAGGCTAATCAGCCCCAGCATTTT. The entire variable domain, with the rest obtained from reference TRBV9 and TRBJ1-5, is as follows: DSGVTQTPKHLITATGQRVTLRCSPRSGDLSVYWYQQSLDQGLQFLIQYYNGEERAKGNILERFSAQQFPDLHSELNLSSLELGDSALYFCASSVSQANQPQHFGDGTRLSIL.